These 32 T cell receptor beta chains were all obtained from the same sample, sequenced in a study of CD8 T cells in ankylosing spondylitis. TCRdb independently ran MiXCR on the 5' RACE reads; one entry per CDR3 protein. The data contain 200,000 to 250,000 distinct CDR3 sequences, 8% to 11% of them singletons. Sample: blood, either unsorted or a sorted T cell fraction (not recorded which). The receptors here all came from a male donor with ankylosing spondylitis or in good health (not recorded which).

The chain combines TRBV5-1 with TRBJ1-1, with D unclear. The CDR3 consists of 14 residues. The germline CDR1 and CDR2 sequences are SGHRS and YFSETQ. Trimming took off 4 bases at V and 3 bases at J, with 13 bases between the two ends. The DNA of the CDR3 is TGCGCCAGCAGCCCCACCGGGGTAGACACTGAAGCTTTCTTT. It is translated as CASSPTGVDTEAFF.

In this sample, this clonotype turned up many times. The chain carries TRBV15 and TRBJ2-3, with D possibly TRBD2 on 6 matching bases. With 7 bases removed from V and 4 bases from J, the gap between germline ends came to 12 bases. CDR1 is LNHNV and CDR2 is YYDKDF in the germline V gene (reference sequence). The CDR3 runs to 13 residues. In DNA form, the CDR3 reads TGTGCCACCAAGGAAGCGGGCGCAGATACGCAGTATTTT. Translated, it gives CATKEAGADTQYF.

The chain employs TRBV5-1 and TRBJ2-7; 7 nucleotides align to TRBD2. Germline values: CDR1 SGHRS, CDR2 YFSETQ. V was clipped by 0 bases and J by 2 bases; unmatched bases: 8. This CDR3 contains 16 residues. The CDR3 coding sequence is TGCGCCAGCAGCTTGGCCGGGGGGTTCACCCCCTACGAGCAGTACTTC. Its protein is CASSLAGGFTPYEQYF.

This clonotype was seen repeatedly, ten times or more. The rearrangement uses TRBV12-3 or TRBV12-4 and TRBJ1-6, with unresolved D. V shed 10 bases and J shed 10 bases, with 17 bases lying between them. The CDR3 loop spans 13 amino acids. The CDR3 DNA is TGTGCCACCATGCAAGGGTTGGGATCACCCCTCCACTTT. Residues: CATMQGLGSPLHF.

This clonotype was seen repeatedly, ten times or more. The rearrangement joins TRBV6-1 to TRBJ1-5; 8 bases fit TRBD1. Per the germline V gene, CDR1 is MNHNS and CDR2 is SASEGT. The J segment lost 6 bases and the V segment lost 3 bases, leaving 4 bases of the junction unmatched. The CDR3 totals 14 residues. CDR3 DNA: TGTGCCAGCAGTGACCGGACAGGGTTTCAGCCCCAGCATTTT. Protein: CASSDRTGFQPQHF.

This clonotype occurred many times. CDR3 coding DNA: TGCGCCAGCAGCTTGGAGGGGGGGTCCACCGGGGAGCTGTTTTTT. Protein: CASSLEGGSTGELFF. The chain employs TRBV5-1 and TRBJ2-2; D is possibly TRBD2 (7 bases). V dropped 0 bases and J dropped 4 bases, with 10 bases sitting between them. Germline-derived CDR1 and CDR2 are SGHRS and YFSETQ. The CDR3 covers 15 residues. Full variable domain (outside the CDR3, taken from reference TRBV5-1 and TRBJ2-2): KAGVTQTPRYLIKTRGQQVTLSCSPISGHRSVSWYQQTPGQGLQFLFEYFSETQRNKGNFPGRFSGRQFSNSRSEMNVSTLELGDSALYLCASSLEGGSTGELFFGEGSRLTVL.

The V and J genes are TRBV27 and TRBJ2-7, with TRBD2 matching 13 bases. Germline V lookup: CDR1 MNHEY, CDR2 SMNVEV (reference sequence). CDR3 length: 15 amino acids. V shed 3 bases, J shed 3 bases, and the junction held 2 bases outside the gene matches. The CDR3 reads CASSFRTSGGYEQYF. CDR3 nucleotide sequence: TGTGCCAGCAGTTTCAGGACTAGCGGGGGCTACGAGCAGTACTTC.

This clonotype was observed many times. The chain employs TRBV7-2 and TRBJ2-3; D ambiguous. The CDR3 has 15 amino acids. The V gene lost 7 bases and the J gene lost 3 bases, with 17 bases spanning the gap. Germline-derived CDR1 and CDR2 are SGHTA and FQGNSA. CDR3 sequence: CASTPPRVGTDTQYF. In DNA, the CDR3 is TGTGCCAGCACCCCCCCCCGGGTGGGGACAGATACGCAGTATTTT.

This clonotype was detected a few times. The chain combines TRBV11-2 with TRBJ2-7; D not certain. In germline, CDR1 is SGHAT, CDR2 FQNNGV. The CDR3 has 15 residues. Trimming left V 0 bases short and J 1 base short, with 10 bases between. In DNA, the CDR3 is TGTGCCAGCAGCTTAGATCGATGGTTATCCTACGAGCAGTACTTC. It translates to CASSLDRWLSYEQYF.

This clonotype was picked up many times. CDR3 nucleotides: TGTGCCAGCAGCGTACACGACAGTAGCAATCAGCCCCAGCATTTT. Its translation: CASSVHDSSNQPQHF. The chain has TRBV12-3 or TRBV12-4 and TRBJ1-5, with D possibly being TRBD1 (5 bases). The CDR3 spans 15 residues. V was shortened by 6 bases and J by 0 bases, with 12 bases between the two germline ends.

This clonotype occurred many times. The rearrangement uses TRBV9 and TRBJ2-2; TRBD1 aligns across 8 bases. The trim removed 2 bases at V and 5 bases at J, leaving 2 bases unmatched. CDR1 is SGDLS, CDR2 YYNGEE, per germline. The CDR3 has 14 amino acids. The CDR3 region is CASSVRGPTGELFF. In DNA form, the CDR3 reads TGTGCCAGCAGCGTCAGGGGGCCGACCGGGGAGCTGTTTTTT.

This clonotype has ten or more counts. This chain links TRBV7-2 with TRBJ2-5, with TRBD2 as a possible D gene (5 bases). This CDR3 has 14 residues. CDR1 and CDR2 (germline): SGHTA, FQGNSA. The germline V and J ends were trimmed by 1 base and 5 bases, with 11 bases remaining between them. The CDR3 DNA follows: TGTGCCAGCAGCTTAGTAGGGAGATCGGAGACCCAGTACTTC. Amino acids: CASSLVGRSETQYF.

This clonotype has at least ten counts. V usage is TRBV29-1 and J usage is TRBJ2-1; 10 nucleotides agree with TRBD1. This CDR3 has 14 amino acids. J was trimmed by 4 bases and V by 3 bases; bases with no gene match: 3. The germline gives CDR1 SQVTM, CDR2 ANQGSEA. The CDR3 coding sequence is TGCAGCGTTGATCTGGGACAGGGGTACAATGAGCAGTTCTTC. The encoded protein is CSVDLGQGYNEQFF.

This clonotype appeared many times. The V and J genes are TRBV7-3 and TRBJ2-3; the D is unclear. The CDR3 covers 14 residues. Trimming pared 5 bases from V and 2 bases from J, leaving 11 bases between. Germline V CDR1 and CDR2: SGHTA, FQGTGA. The CDR3 sequence: CASSQPPNTDTQYF. Written as DNA, the CDR3 is TGTGCCAGCAGCCAACCACCCAACACAGATACGCAGTATTTT.

This chain joins TRBV5-8 and TRBJ2-7; 7 positions match TRBD1. The V gene end was trimmed by 4 bases and the J gene end by 6 bases; junction bases not matched to a gene: 4. This CDR3 has 12 residues. Germline V gene data show CDR1 as SGHTS and CDR2 as YDEGEE. The chain's CDR3 is CASSNRGREQYF. CDR3 nucleotides: TGTGCCAGCAGCAACAGGGGTCGCGAGCAGTACTTC.

This clonotype was seen many times. The V gene is TRBV7-2, the J gene TRBJ2-1; 8 bases line up with TRBD2. Germline lookup yields CDR1 SGHTA and CDR2 FQGNSA. CDR3 size: 16 residues. With 6 bases clipped from V and 9 bases from J, the junction kept 16 bases outside the gene matches. DNA for the CDR3: TGTGCCAGCAGTCTCCTTGGGGCGGGGGGCGGTGGTGAGCAGTTCTTC. This sequence encodes CASSLLGAGGGGEQFF.

This rearrangement joins TRBV10-3 to TRBJ1-2, with 9 bases fitting TRBD1. After removal of 0 bases from V and 1 base from J, the junction contained 3 bases not matched to a gene. Germline values: CDR1 ENHRY, CDR2 SYGVKD. The CDR3 extends over 16 amino acids. The CDR3 sequence: CAISESDRGYNYGYTF. CDR3 nucleotide sequence: TGTGCCATCAGTGAGTCGGACAGGGGTTATAACTATGGCTACACCTTC.

There are a few counts of this clonotype. The rearrangement links TRBV29-1 to TRBJ1-1; 8 nucleotides agree with TRBD1. CDR1 SQVTM and CDR2 ANQGSEA come from the germline V gene. V dropped 3 bases and J dropped 6; count of bases not matched to a gene: 3. The CDR3 consists of 12 residues. The CDR3 loop reads CSVDTGGAEAFF. CDR3 sequence (DNA): TGCAGCGTTGACACAGGGGGGGCTGAAGCTTTCTTT.

This clonotype was recorded many times. This chain links TRBV5-1 with TRBJ2-3; TRBD1 aligns across 8 bases. The length of the CDR3 is 14 residues. Germline trimming cut 3 bases from V and 5 bases from J; bases unmatched to any gene: 5. Germline CDR1 reads SGHRS; CDR2 reads YFSETQ. The chain's CDR3 is CASSSNRGEDTQYF. CDR3 coding DNA: TGCGCCAGCAGCTCTAACAGGGGGGAAGATACGCAGTATTTT.

In this sample, this clonotype turned up many times. This chain uses TRBV12-3 or TRBV12-4 with TRBJ1-6; D not certain. There are 16 residues in the CDR3. The V end was cut by 4 bases, the J end by 3 bases, with 13 bases between. DNA of the CDR3: TGTGCCAGCAGTTCCCCAGACACTAACTATAATTCACCCCTCCACTTT. Its translation: CASSSPDTNYNSPLHF.

Many counts were recorded for this clonotype. The chain recombines TRBV11-2 with TRBJ2-3, with 8 bases identical to TRBD2. The V and J ends lost 1 base and 2 bases, in that order; junction bases with no gene match: 2. The CDR3 totals 15 residues. Germline loops: CDR1 SGHAT, CDR2 FQNNGV. CDR3 in DNA: TGTGCCAGCAGCTTAGCGGGGGGGCTCACAGATACGCAGTATTTT. It yields the protein CASSLAGGLTDTQYF.

The CDR3 coding sequence is TGCGCCAGCAGCTTGGAGGGTTGGGTTGGCGGGGGAGCAGATACGCAGTATTTT. It specifies CASSLEGWVGGGADTQYF. The gene calls are TRBV5-1 and TRBJ2-3; 7 positions agree with TRBD2. The ends lost 0 bases at V and 4 bases at J; junction bases unmatched: 14. The CDR3 spans 18 residues. Per the germline V gene, CDR1 is SGHRS and CDR2 is YFSETQ.

Here the CDR3 reads CASTEGPGANVLTF. The CDR3 DNA follows: TGCGCCAGCACAGAGGGGCCAGGGGCCAACGTCCTGACTTTC. V gene TRBV5-1 combines with J gene TRBJ2-6; D possibly matches TRBD1 or TRBD2 (5 bases each). This CDR3 has 14 residues. Germline V gene sequence: CDR1 SGHRS, CDR2 YFSETQ. V shed 6 bases and J shed 4 bases, with 11 bases lying between them.

This clonotype was detected ten times or more. V is TRBV14 and J is TRBJ1-2; D possibly corresponds to TRBD1 (6 bases). The ends were cut back, 4 bases at V and 5 bases at J, with 17 bases in the middle. The CDR3 has 15 residues. Germline values: CDR1 SGHDN, CDR2 FVKESK. In nucleotides, the CDR3 is TGTGCCAGCAGCCGATACGGGGGCGACGTTTATGGCTACACCTTC. The encoded protein is CASSRYGGDVYGYTF.

This clonotype was counted ten times or more. The V and J genes are TRBV7-2 and TRBJ2-3; TRBD2 matches 10 bases. The germline V gene encodes CDR1 SGHTA and CDR2 FQGNSA. Trimming cost V 4 bases and J 3 bases; bases outside gene matches: 1. CDR3 length equals 14 residues. CDR3 region: CASSWTSGTDTQYF. CDR3 bases: TGTGCCAGCAGCTGGACTAGCGGAACAGATACGCAGTATTTT. Based on the CDR3 plus reference TRBV7-2 and TRBJ2-3, the full variable domain is GAGVSQSPSNKVTEKGKDVELRCDPISGHTALYWYRQSLGQGLEFLIYFQGNSAPDKSGLPSDRFSAERTGGSVSTLTIQRTQQEDSAVYLCASSWTSGTDTQYFGPGTRLTVL.

This sequence joins TRBV28 and TRBJ1-2; unclear D gene. The CDR3 has 12 residues. Germline V lookup: CDR1 MDHEN, CDR2 SYDVKM. V lost 2 bases, J lost 8 bases, and 9 bases lay in between. CDR3 residues: CASSLVPDGYTF. DNA of the CDR3: TGTGCCAGCAGTTTAGTGCCCGACGGCTACACCTTC.

This clonotype was seen a few times. The genes are TRBV7-9 and TRBJ1-6; no clear D gene. The length of the CDR3 is 13 residues. The V end lost 5 bases, the J end lost 14 bases, and 16 bases lay between the germline ends. From germline, CDR1 is SEHNR and CDR2 FQNEAQ (reference sequence). The chain's CDR3 is CASSPSGGDTLHF. CDR3 bases: TGTGCCAGCAGCCCCTCGGGAGGTGACACCCTCCACTTT.

This clonotype has a count of ten or more. V gene TRBV3-1 combines with J gene TRBJ1-6; unclear D gene. Germline lookup yields CDR1 LGHDT and CDR2 YNNKEL (reference sequence). Trimming took off 0 bases at V and 5 bases at J, with 14 bases between the two ends. There are 17 residues in the CDR3. Written as DNA, the CDR3 is TGTGCCAGCAGCCAAGATCTATCGAGCTTAGATAATTCACCCCTCCACTTT. This gives the protein CASSQDLSSLDNSPLHF. The entire variable domain, with the rest obtained from reference TRBV3-1 and TRBJ1-6, is as follows: DTAVSQTPKYLVTQMGNDKSIKCEQNLGHDTMYWYKQDSKKFLKIMFSYNNKELIINETVPNRFSPKSPDKAHLNLHINSLELGDSAVYFCASSQDLSSLDNSPLHFGNGTRLTVT.

CDR3 DNA sequence: TGTGCCAGCAGCTTGTGGCCCGGGACAGCAGGATATGAAGCTTTCTTT. Its protein product is CASSLWPGTAGYEAFF. The rearrangement uses TRBV5-5 and TRBJ1-1; 7 bases agree with TRBD1. Germline trimming cut 1 base from V and 7 bases from J; bases unmatched to any gene: 13. The CDR3 sequence is 16 residues long. Per the germline V gene, CDR1 is SGHKS and CDR2 is YYEKEE (reference sequence).

The chain links TRBV6-5 to TRBJ1-5, with D perhaps matching TRBD1 (6 bases). Germline values: CDR1 MNHEY, CDR2 SVGAGI. This CDR3 is built from 16 residues. Trimming took off 2 bases at V and 3 bases at J, with 14 bases between the two ends. In DNA form, the CDR3 reads TGTGCCAGCAGTTACGGGGCAGGGGCTCTCAATCAGCCCCAGCATTTT. It translates to CASSYGAGALNQPQHF.

This clonotype was seen a handful of times. V gene TRBV28 combines with J gene TRBJ1-4; tentatively, D is TRBD1 (5 bases). The CDR3 has 14 residues. Germline CDR1 and CDR2: MDHEN and SYDVKM. Trimming removed 4 bases at V and 4 bases at J, with 10 bases between. The CDR3 sequence: CASSSQGGNEKLFF. As DNA, the CDR3 is TGTGCCAGCAGTTCGCAGGGTGGTAATGAAAAACTGTTTTTT.

The sample holds many counts of this clonotype. The chain has TRBV5-1 and TRBJ2-3; D is ambiguous. The CDR3 sequence is 13 residues long. Germline CDR1 SGHRS, CDR2 YFSETQ. V was trimmed by 6 bases and J by 0 bases, leaving 8 bases between them. The CDR3 here is CASKQPSTDTQYF. The CDR3 nucleotides read TGCGCCAGCAAACAGCCTAGCACAGATACGCAGTATTTT.